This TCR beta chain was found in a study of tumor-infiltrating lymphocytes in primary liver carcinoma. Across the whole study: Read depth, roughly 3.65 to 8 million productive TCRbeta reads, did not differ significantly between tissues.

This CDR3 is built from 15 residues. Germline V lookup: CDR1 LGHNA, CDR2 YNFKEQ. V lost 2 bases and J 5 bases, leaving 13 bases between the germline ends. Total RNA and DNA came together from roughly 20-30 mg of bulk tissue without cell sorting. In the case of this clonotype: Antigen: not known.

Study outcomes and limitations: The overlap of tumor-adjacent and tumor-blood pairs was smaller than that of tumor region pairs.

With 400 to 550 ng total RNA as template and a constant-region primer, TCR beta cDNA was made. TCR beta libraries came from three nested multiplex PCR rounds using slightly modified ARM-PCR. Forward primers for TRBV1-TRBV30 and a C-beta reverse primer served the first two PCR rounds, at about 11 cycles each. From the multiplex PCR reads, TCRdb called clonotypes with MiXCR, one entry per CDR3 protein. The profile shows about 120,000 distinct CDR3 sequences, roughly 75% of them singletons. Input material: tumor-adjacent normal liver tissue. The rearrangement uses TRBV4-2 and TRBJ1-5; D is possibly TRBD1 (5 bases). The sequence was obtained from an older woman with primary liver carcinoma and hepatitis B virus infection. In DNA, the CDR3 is TGTGCCAGCAGCCAAATTGTACCAGGGTATCAGCCCCAGCATTTT. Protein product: CASSQIVPGYQPQHF.